These 18 T cell receptor beta chains originate from one sample sequenced in a study of CD8 T cells in ankylosing spondylitis. Each CDR3 protein gets one entry after TCRdb re-called the 5' RACE reads with MiXCR. The table has a few hundred thousand distinct CDR3 sequences, roughly 20% seen once. The sequenced sample consisted of blood, either unsorted or a sorted T cell fraction (not recorded which). The origin of the receptors is a female donor with ankylosing spondylitis or in good health (not recorded which).

This clonotype has just a few counts. The CDR3 here is CSARGGGLTYEQYF. DNA for the CDR3: TGCAGTGCTAGAGGTGGTGGACTCACCTACGAGCAGTACTTC. The chain has TRBV20-1 and TRBJ2-7; TRBD2 might be the D (5 bases). The germline V and J ends were trimmed by 1 base and 2 bases, with 12 bases remaining between them. The CDR3 has 14 amino acids. The germline CDR1 and CDR2 sequences are DFQATT and SNEGSKA (reference sequence).

Ten or more counts support this clonotype. The CDR3 is CASRLAGGGTGELFF. The CDR3 DNA sequence: TGCGCCAGCAGGCTAGCGGGAGGAGGGACCGGGGAGCTGTTTTTT. This chain links TRBV4-3 with TRBJ2-2; 11 nucleotides agree with TRBD2. With V trimmed by 6 bases and J by 5 bases, 5 bases remained unmatched. Germline CDR1 is LGHNA and CDR2 is YSLEER. The CDR3 runs to 15 residues.

The CDR3 nucleotides are TGCAGTGCTAATGGGGGCCGAACCCAGTACTTC. Translation gives CSANGGRTQYF. This chain joins TRBV20-1 and TRBJ2-5, with a tentative D call TRBD1 (6 bases). This CDR3 is 11 amino acids long. CDR1 and CDR2 from the germline V gene are DFQATT and SNEGSKA (reference sequence). Trimming took 4 bases from V and 8 from J, leaving 11 bases between them.

This clonotype was detected many times. The chain couples TRBV27 to TRBJ1-6, with TRBD1 as a possible D gene (5 bases). This CDR3 is 16 amino acids long. V was trimmed by 0 bases and J by 4 bases, leaving 10 bases between them. Germline V gene lookup returns CDR1 MNHEY and CDR2 SMNVEV (reference sequence). CDR3 loop: CASSLSRDAYNSPLHF. The CDR3 DNA follows: TGTGCCAGCAGTTTATCGAGGGACGCTTATAATTCACCCCTCCACTTT.

The chain has TRBV5-1 and TRBJ2-5, with 10 bases fitting TRBD2. Losses at the gene ends were 5 bases for V and 2 bases for J; bases not matched to a gene: 3. Germline CDR1 and CDR2: SGHRS and YFSETQ. The CDR3 totals 14 residues. The CDR3, as DNA: TGCGCCAGCAGTTGGACTAGCGGACAAGAGACCCAGTACTTC. This sequence encodes CASSWTSGQETQYF.

In this sample, this clonotype turned up a few times. V is TRBV7-2 and J is TRBJ2-1, with D unclear. V lost 1 base and J 0 bases, leaving 10 bases between the germline ends. Germline CDR1 SGHTA, CDR2 FQGNSA. This CDR3 spans 16 amino acids. CDR3 region: CASSLDRGSSYNEQFF. CDR3 nucleotide sequence: TGTGCCAGCAGCTTAGATCGAGGAAGCTCCTACAATGAGCAGTTCTTC.

This clonotype was observed a handful of times. This chain joins TRBV29-1 and TRBJ2-4; no definite D call. The CDR3 is 13 residues long. V was pared by 6 bases and J by 10 bases, with 19 bases between. Germline loops: CDR1 SQVTM, CDR2 ANQGSEA. CDR3 region: CSVAMKGIDIQYF. Here the CDR3 DNA reads TGCAGCGTGGCTATGAAAGGAATAGATATTCAGTACTTC.

V gene TRBV6-1 combines with J gene TRBJ2-5; 10 nucleotides align to TRBD1. Losses at the gene ends were 5 bases for V and 6 bases for J; bases not matched to a gene: 6. Germline CDR1 and CDR2: MNHNS and SASEGT. This CDR3 has 14 residues. The CDR3 protein is CASSKTGGSQTQYF. Written as DNA, the CDR3 is TGTGCCAGCAGTAAGACAGGGGGCAGTCAGACCCAGTACTTC.

This clonotype was counted at least ten times. V and J are TRBV12-3 or TRBV12-4 and TRBJ2-1; TRBD1 agrees at 7 bases. This CDR3 is 14 amino acids long. Trimming removed 7 bases from V and 7 bases from J; junction bases left unmatched: 10. The CDR3 DNA is TGTGCCAGCAAACCGGGACAGCTGGTTAATGAGCAGTTCTTC. The encoded protein is CASKPGQLVNEQFF.

This sequence joins TRBV23-1 and TRBJ1-5, with TRBD1 matching over 8 bases. TRBV23-1 is filed as an ORF, its function uncertain. The V gene end was trimmed by 2 bases and the J gene end by 4 bases; junction bases not matched to a gene: 16. This CDR3 has 19 residues. The CDR3 DNA follows: TGCGCCAGCAGTCAAGAAGGACAGGGCCGTGAAAGGTCAAATCAGCCCCAGCATTTT. This sequence encodes CASSQEGQGRERSNQPQHF.

This chain links TRBV12-3 or TRBV12-4 with TRBJ2-3; 15 bases map to TRBD2. V shed 6 bases, J shed 6 bases, and the junction held 10 bases outside the gene matches. This CDR3 spans 17 amino acids. The chain's CDR3 is CASSSGTSGRRVDTQYF. CDR3 bases: TGTGCCAGCAGCTCCGGGACTAGCGGGAGGCGGGTCGATACGCAGTATTTT.

Turning to this clonotype: Because it lacks the conserved phenylalanine or tryptophan at the end, this CDR3 is likely a read error. The chain recombines TRBV29-1 with TRBJ1-1; D call uncertain. Trimming took 0 bases from V and 4 from J, leaving 6 bases between them. Per germline, CDR1 SQVTM and CDR2 ANQGSEA. The CDR3 is made up of 12 amino acids. For the CDR3, the DNA is TGCAGCGTTGAAGATCACGGCACTGAAGCTTTCTTA. The encoded protein is CSVEDHGTEAFL.

This clonotype was observed at least ten times. This rearrangement joins TRBV29-1 to TRBJ1-1; TRBD1 matches 10 bases. The CDR3 totals 14 residues. V trimming: 5 bases; J trimming: 0 bases; junction bases outside the gene matches: 3. Germline CDR1 SQVTM, CDR2 ANQGSEA. This CDR3 reads CSVSTGGMNTEAFF. As DNA, the CDR3 is TGCAGCGTTTCGACAGGGGGCATGAACACTGAAGCTTTCTTT.

In DNA form, the CDR3 reads TGTGCCAGCAGCTTCCGCCCCACAGATACGCAGTATTTT. As protein: CASSFRPTDTQYF. The chain joins TRBV7-3 to TRBJ2-3, with unresolved D. V was shortened by 3 bases and J by 2 bases, with 6 bases between the two germline ends. Germline CDR1 SGHTA, CDR2 FQGTGA. The CDR3 loop spans 13 amino acids.

The rearrangement joins TRBV6-2 or TRBV6-3 to TRBJ2-1; 9 bases line up with TRBD1. V shed 2 bases and J 4 bases; nucleotides not matched to a gene: 12. Germline V gives CDR1 MNHEY, CDR2 SVGEGT. The CDR3 consists of 18 residues. CDR3 sequence (DNA): TGTGCCAGCAGTTACCGGGACAGGGCGGCCAGAATATACAATGAGCAGTTCTTC. The encoded protein is CASSYRDRAARIYNEQFF.

The genes are TRBV12-3 or TRBV12-4 and TRBJ1-5, with D possibly being TRBD1 (5 bases). V gave up 0 bases and J gave up 1 base, with 10 bases separating them. The CDR3 has 16 amino acids. Here the CDR3 reads CASSLAGRESNQPQHF. In nucleotides, the CDR3 is TGTGCCAGCAGTTTAGCGGGCAGGGAGAGCAATCAGCCCCAGCATTTT.

The chain uses TRBV20-1 and TRBJ2-7, with TRBD2 matching over 12 bases. J gave up 0 bases and V 7 bases, and 16 bases lay outside the gene matches. Per germline, CDR1 DFQATT and CDR2 SNEGSKA (reference sequence). The CDR3 contains 18 residues. The CDR3 sequence: CSGPSGLAGGIHSYEQYF. CDR3 DNA sequence: TGCAGTGGCCCATCCGGGCTAGCGGGAGGGATACACTCCTACGAGCAGTACTTC.

This clonotype was seen only a few times. This sequence joins TRBV23-1 and TRBJ2-7; 7 bases fit TRBD1. TRBV23-1 is treated as an ORF (open reading frame) with a function not yet certain. The CDR3 is made up of 22 amino acids. V lost 4 bases and J lost 10; bases outside the gene matches: 37. CDR3 sequence (DNA): TGCGCCAGCAGTCCCCGATACAAACCCCTCAGACAGGGCAGAATCCCCGTGGAGTGTCAGTACTTC. Amino acids: CASSPRYKPLRQGRIPVECQYF.